This TCR beta chain was observed in a study of beta chain features in type 1 diabetes. Findings and caveats of the study: Shorter templates might be favored by PCR, equally in patients and controls. Shorter TCRB CDR3s, moderately but significantly so, marked every one of the four CD4+ subsets in Type 1 diabetes patients.

Via the markers CD45RO/CCR7/CD25/CD127/CD95/CD27, stem cell-like memory, regulatory, central memory and naive CD4+ cells were sorted. Every isolated RNA sample was fully reverse transcribed, so sequencing captured expressed TCRB transcripts. The data were produced by immunoSEQ multiplex PCR, yet TCRdb's version contains in-frame clones alone and is incomplete. The sample shows roughly 300,000 clones, approximately 10% of them seen only once. The sample holds many counts of this clone. Its antigen is currently unknown. J lost 5 bases, V lost 8 bases, and 11 bases had no gene match. This CDR3 has 15 amino acids. Per germline, CDR1 WNHNN and CDR2 SYGVQD (reference sequence).

The specimen was central memory CD4+ T cells from blood. The chain has TRBV10-1 and TRBJ2-7; 11 nucleotides line up with TRBD1. This receptor was obtained from a man aged 25-45 years with type 1 diabetes. CDR3 sequence reads: CASASGTGGMNEQYF. The CDR3 DNA reads TGCGCCAGCGCGTCGGGGACAGGGGGTATGAACGAGCAGTACTTC.